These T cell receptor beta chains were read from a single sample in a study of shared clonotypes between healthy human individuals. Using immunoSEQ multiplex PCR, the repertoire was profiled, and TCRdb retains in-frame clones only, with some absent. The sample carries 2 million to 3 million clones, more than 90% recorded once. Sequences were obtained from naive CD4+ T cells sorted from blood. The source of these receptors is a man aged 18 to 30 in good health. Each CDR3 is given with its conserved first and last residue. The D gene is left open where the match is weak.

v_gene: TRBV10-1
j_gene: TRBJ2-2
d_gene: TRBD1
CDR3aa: CASSPGGTGELFF

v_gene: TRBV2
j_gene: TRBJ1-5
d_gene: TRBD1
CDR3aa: CASSLRGGAQPQHF

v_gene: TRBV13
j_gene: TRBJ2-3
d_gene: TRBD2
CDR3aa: CASSSWTSGRTDTQYF

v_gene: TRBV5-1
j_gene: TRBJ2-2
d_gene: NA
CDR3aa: CASSLRGDRNTGELFF

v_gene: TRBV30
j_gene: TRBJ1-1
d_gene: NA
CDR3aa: CAWSKLGREAFF

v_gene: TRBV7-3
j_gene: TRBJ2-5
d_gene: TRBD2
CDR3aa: CASSPTSWGETQYF

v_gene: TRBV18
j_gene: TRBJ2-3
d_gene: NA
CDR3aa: CASSPPLGWGADTQYF

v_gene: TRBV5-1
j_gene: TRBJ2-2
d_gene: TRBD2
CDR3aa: CASNWNSGGANTGELFF

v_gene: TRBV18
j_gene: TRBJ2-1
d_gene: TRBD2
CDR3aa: CASSPEGLAGANEQFF

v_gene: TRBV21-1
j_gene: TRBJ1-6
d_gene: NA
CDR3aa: CASSTRTFAVYNSPLHF

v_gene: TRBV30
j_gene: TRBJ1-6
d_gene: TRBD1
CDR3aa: CAWTRTGPNSPLHF

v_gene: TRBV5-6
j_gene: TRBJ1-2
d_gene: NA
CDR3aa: CASSRWAGLLNYGYTF

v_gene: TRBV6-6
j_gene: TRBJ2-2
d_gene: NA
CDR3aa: CASSFRNGELFF

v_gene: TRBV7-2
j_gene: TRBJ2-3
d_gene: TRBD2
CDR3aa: CASSLEAGGTDTQYF

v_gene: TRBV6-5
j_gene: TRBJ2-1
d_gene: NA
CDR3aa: CASSHNRAEQFF

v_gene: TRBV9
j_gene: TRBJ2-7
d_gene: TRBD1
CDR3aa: CASSAGTGALYEQYF

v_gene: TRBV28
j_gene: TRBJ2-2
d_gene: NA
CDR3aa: CASSLGPPNTGELFF

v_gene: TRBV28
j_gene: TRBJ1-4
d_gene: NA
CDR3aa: CASSSPAVDRLREKLFF

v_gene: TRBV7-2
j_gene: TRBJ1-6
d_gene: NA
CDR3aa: CASSLGPANSPLHF

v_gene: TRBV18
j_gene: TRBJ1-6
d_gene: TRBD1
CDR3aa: CASSPGQEDNSPLHF

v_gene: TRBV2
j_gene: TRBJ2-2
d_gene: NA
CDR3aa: CASSETGTGELFF

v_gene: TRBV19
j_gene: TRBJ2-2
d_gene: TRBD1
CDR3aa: CASSKEASRGSGELFF

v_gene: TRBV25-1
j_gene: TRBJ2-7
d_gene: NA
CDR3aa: CASYGQGGYEQYF

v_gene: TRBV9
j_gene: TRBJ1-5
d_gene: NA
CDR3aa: CASSRTLNQPQHF

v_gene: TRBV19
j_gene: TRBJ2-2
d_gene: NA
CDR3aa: CASSIEVLNTGELFF

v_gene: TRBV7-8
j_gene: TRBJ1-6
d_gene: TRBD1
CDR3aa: CASSNPGQGSPLHF

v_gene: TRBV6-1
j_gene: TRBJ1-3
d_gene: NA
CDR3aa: CASSGQASGNTIYF

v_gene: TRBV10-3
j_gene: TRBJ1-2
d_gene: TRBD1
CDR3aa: CAINLGQQNYGYTF

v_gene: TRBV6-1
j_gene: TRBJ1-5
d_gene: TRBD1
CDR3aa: CASSEHKGALGQPQHF

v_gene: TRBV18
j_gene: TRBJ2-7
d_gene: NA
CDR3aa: CASSPQPGAEQYF

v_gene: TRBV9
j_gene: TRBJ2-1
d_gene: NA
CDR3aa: CASSVDTSSYNEQFF

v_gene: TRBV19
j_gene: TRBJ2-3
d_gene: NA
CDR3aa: CASSSGQWKSTDTQYF

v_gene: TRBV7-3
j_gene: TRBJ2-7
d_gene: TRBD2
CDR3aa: CASTPGLAFSYEQYF

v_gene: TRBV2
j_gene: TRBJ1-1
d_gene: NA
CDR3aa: CASNRIPDTEAFF

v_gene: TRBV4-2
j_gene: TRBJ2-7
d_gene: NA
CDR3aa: CASSQGYREGHYEQYF

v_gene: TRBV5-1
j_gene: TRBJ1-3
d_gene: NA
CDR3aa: CASSTQGNTGNTIYF

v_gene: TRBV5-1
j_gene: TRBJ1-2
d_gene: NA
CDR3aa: CASSLDREGYTF

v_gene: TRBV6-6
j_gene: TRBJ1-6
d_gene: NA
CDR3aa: CASSLIGDSPLHF

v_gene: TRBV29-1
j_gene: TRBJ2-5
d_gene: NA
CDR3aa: CSVGGGGGETQYF

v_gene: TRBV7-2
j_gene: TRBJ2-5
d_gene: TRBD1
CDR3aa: CASSFRTGQETQYF

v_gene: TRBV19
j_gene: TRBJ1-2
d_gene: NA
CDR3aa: CASSRSGTRTNYGYTF

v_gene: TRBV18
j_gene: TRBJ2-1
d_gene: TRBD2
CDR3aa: CASSPLPSGSYHEQFF